This T cell receptor (beta chain) came from a study of blood T cell repertoires in COVID-19. Study information: Italy, Spain and the United States were the sources of the convalescent and acute COVID-19 samples. In each case, the material was cDNA or gDNA derived from T cells, B-cell-depleted T cells, or PBMCs.

Sequencing used immunoSEQ multiplex PCR; TCRdb keeps in-frame clones, though not all of them. The sample lists over 45,000 clones; about nine tenths were seen once. V was clipped by 11 bases and J by 2 bases; unmatched bases: 10. Germline V gene sequence: CDR1 SNHLY, CDR2 FYNNEI. The CDR3 contains 14 residues. This chain links TRBV2 with TRBJ2-7, with 9 bases fitting TRBD1. Input material: peripheral blood. The TCR originated in a man between 60 and 75 years old with active COVID-19. CDR3 coding DNA: TGTGCCTCGTATACCGGGACAGGGACCTACGAGCAGTACTTC. Its translation: CASYTGTGTYEQYF.